This T cell receptor (beta chain) was captured by sequencing in a study of cytotoxic CD8 clonotypes in ibrutinib-treated CLL. Study outcomes and limitations: Sustained-remission patients were sampled at one set of times and progressing patients at different ones. With treatment, public clonotypes, which were uncommon, either contracted or remained stable.

This clone was recorded once. Antigen unknown. This CDR3 is built from 13 residues. Looked up from germline, CDR1 is SGHTA and CDR2 is FQGNSA. V was pared by 1 base and J by 7 bases, with 2 bases of the junction left unmatched. The repertoire was sequenced with immunoSEQ multiplex PCR; TCRdb's copy has only in-frame clones and lacks some. The sample shows 150,000 to 200,000 clones, 81% of them seen only once. The V call is TRBV7-2, the J call TRBJ2-7; 9 bases are shared with TRBD2. The TCR comes from a human donor with chronic lymphocytic leukemia. The material was PBMCs, obtained after 12 months of ibrutinib treatment. As DNA, the CDR3 is TGTGCCAGCAGCTTAGGCGGGAGGGGAGAGCAGTACTTC. This gives the protein CASSLGGRGEQYF.